This T cell receptor (beta chain) is from a study of technical replicates of blood from a handful of donors. Germline-derived CDR1 and CDR2 are SGDLS and YYNGEE. The V gene end was trimmed by 2 bases and the J gene end by 3 bases; junction bases not matched to a gene: 1. This CDR3 is 13 amino acids long. The repertoire was sequenced with immunoSEQ multiplex PCR; TCRdb's copy has only in-frame clones and lacks some. The sample lists tens of thousands of clones, 94% occurring once. The genes are TRBV9 and TRBJ2-7; TRBD2 matches 8 bases. This sequence originates from a human donor in good health. The specimen was T cells isolated from PBMCs. CDR3 coding DNA: TGTGCCAGCAGCGTCGGGACTAGCTACGAGCAGTACTTC. Amino acid sequence: CASSVGTSYEQYF.